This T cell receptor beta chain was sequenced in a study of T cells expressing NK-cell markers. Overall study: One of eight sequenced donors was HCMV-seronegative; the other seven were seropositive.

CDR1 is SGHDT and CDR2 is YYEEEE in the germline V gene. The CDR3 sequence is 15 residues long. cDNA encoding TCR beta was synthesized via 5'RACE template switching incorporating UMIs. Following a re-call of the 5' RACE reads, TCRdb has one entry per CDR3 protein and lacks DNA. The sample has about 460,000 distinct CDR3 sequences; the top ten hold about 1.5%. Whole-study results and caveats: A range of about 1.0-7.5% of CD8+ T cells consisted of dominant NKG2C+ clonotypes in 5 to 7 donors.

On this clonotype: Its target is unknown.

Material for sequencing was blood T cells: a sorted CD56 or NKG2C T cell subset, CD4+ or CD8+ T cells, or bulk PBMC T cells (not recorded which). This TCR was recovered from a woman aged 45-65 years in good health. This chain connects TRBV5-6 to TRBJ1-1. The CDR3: CASRFRLTANTEAFF.